This T cell receptor beta chain derives from a study of Ad26.COV2.S vaccination and SARS-CoV-2 variants. Assay: immunoSEQ multiplex PCR; the TCRdb copy retains only in-frame clones and omits some. Of some 290,000 clones in the sample, approximately 86% were seen once. Treatment here: 15 to 20 received Ad26.COV2.S at low or high dose, single or two shots; about five received placebo; per-sample allocation not given. Each sample was drawn 63 days after the first injection (of vaccine or placebo). Aged 18-55 years, donor was enrolled in Boston in the early 2020s. CDR1 and CDR2 (germline): KGHDR, SFDVKD. V was trimmed by 12 bases and J by 8 bases, leaving 18 bases between them. The CDR3 sequence is 13 residues long.

The chain joins TRBV24-1 to TRBJ1-4; D unresolved. The sequence was obtained from a person aged 18-65 years who received the Ad26.COV2.S COVID-19 vaccine or a placebo. The material sequenced was peripheral blood, taken in a trial of Ad26.COV2.S vaccine versus placebo. As DNA, the CDR3 is TGTGCCGCGATACCTACTCGAAAAGAAAAACTGTTTTTT. Translated, it gives CAAIPTRKEKLFF.